Each of the 21 T cell receptor beta chains below was sequenced from the same sample in a study of shared clonotypes between healthy human individuals. Repertoires were generated with immunoSEQ multiplex PCR, while TCRdb's copy carries only in-frame clones and drops some. The table includes about 1.5 million clones, approximately 98% detected once. The sequencing input was naive CD4+ T cells sorted from blood. Subset denoted: CD45RA+ positively selected. These receptors were collected from a man under 40 in good health.

V and J are TRBV28 and TRBJ2-3, with unresolved D. Germline V gene data show CDR1 as MDHEN and CDR2 as SYDVKM. Trimming shortened V by 4 bases and J by 2 bases, and 13 bases separated the two germline ends. CDR3 length: 15 amino acids. DNA for the CDR3: TGTGCCAGCAGTTCCGGTGGCGGTCTCACAGATACGCAGTATTTT. Translation gives CASSSGGGLTDTQYF.

The V and J genes are TRBV2 and TRBJ1-5; possibly TRBD1 for D (6 bases). Germline V gene lookup returns CDR1 SNHLY and CDR2 FYNNEI. The CDR3 spans 12 residues. V was cut by 6 bases and J by 8 bases, with 11 bases left in between. CDR3 DNA: TGTGCCAGCAGCACGCCAGGGGAGCCCCAGCATTTT. Translation gives CASSTPGEPQHF.

The V call is TRBV5-4, the J call TRBJ2-2; 9 nucleotides agree with TRBD2. The CDR3 extends over 16 amino acids. Germline V gives CDR1 SGHNT, CDR2 YYREEE (reference sequence). Unmatched junction bases numbered 8, after V lost 2 bases and J lost 6 bases. The CDR3 loop reads CASSFPGLAGAGELFF. As DNA, the CDR3 is TGTGCCAGCAGCTTCCCCGGGTTAGCGGGAGCCGGGGAGCTGTTTTTT.

The chain recombines TRBV9 with TRBJ1-3; no firm D call. From germline, CDR1 is SGDLS and CDR2 YYNGEE. The V end lost 3 bases, the J end lost 0 bases, and 19 bases lay between the germline ends. The CDR3 is 18 amino acids. The CDR3 sequence: CASSAGPGRIPSGNTIYF. The CDR3 DNA is TGTGCCAGCAGCGCGGGCCCCGGACGCATACCCTCTGGAAACACCATATATTTT.

This chain links TRBV5-1 with TRBJ2-7, with D tentatively TRBD1 (5 bases). The V gene's germline CDR1 is SGHRS and CDR2 YFSETQ. The V end lost 3 bases, the J end lost 1 base, and 11 bases lay between the germline ends. The CDR3 runs to 14 residues. The CDR3 coding sequence is TGCGCCAGCAGCTCCGACAGTCTTTCCTACGAGCAGTACTTC. Protein sequence: CASSSDSLSYEQYF.

The rearrangement joins TRBV29-1 to TRBJ2-7; 10 nucleotides align to TRBD1. V dropped 7 bases and J dropped 5; count of bases not matched to a gene: 8. The V gene's germline CDR1 is SQVTM and CDR2 ANQGSEA. This CDR3 spans 13 amino acids. The CDR3 is CSGGTGTGDEQYF. CDR3 sequence (DNA): TGCAGCGGGGGAACCGGGACAGGGGACGAGCAGTACTTC.

This chain connects TRBV19 to TRBJ2-3; 8 bases map to TRBD1. V gave up 8 bases and J gave up 5 bases; unmatched junction bases: 6. The CDR3 has 13 residues. Germline-derived CDR1 and CDR2 are LNHDA and SQIVND (reference sequence). This CDR3 is CASRPQGGDTQYF. DNA for the CDR3: TGTGCCAGTCGACCACAGGGGGGAGATACGCAGTATTTT.

The V and J genes are TRBV9 and TRBJ2-3; D remains unclear. CDR3 length: 11 amino acids. Trimming took off 4 bases at V and 7 bases at J, with 7 bases between the two ends. In germline, CDR1 is SGDLS, CDR2 YYNGEE. The CDR3 nucleotides are TGTGCCAGCAGCTCAGGTTATACGCAGTATTTT. It translates to CASSSGYTQYF.

The table lists this clone with a count of one. V usage is TRBV14 and J usage is TRBJ2-1, with no clear D. Trimming pared 5 bases from V and 5 bases from J, leaving 4 bases between. This CDR3 has 11 amino acids. Germline V gene data show CDR1 as SGHDN and CDR2 as FVKESK. The CDR3 loop reads CASSWHNEQFF. CDR3 DNA: TGTGCCAGCAGCTGGCACAATGAGCAGTTCTTC.

The chain couples TRBV7-6 to TRBJ2-7; D ambiguous. The germline gives CDR1 SGHVS, CDR2 FNYEAQ. V shed 0 bases and J shed 2 bases, with 11 bases lying between them. This CDR3 comprises 15 residues. Written as DNA, the CDR3 is TGTGCCAGCAGCTTAGCGGGCAGTCCGACCTACGAGCAGTACTTC. This gives the protein CASSLAGSPTYEQYF. The full variable domain, in which reference TRBV7-6 and TRBJ2-7 provide the parts outside the CDR3, is GAGVSQSPRYKVTKRGQDVALRCDPISGHVSLYWYRQALGQGPEFLTYFNYEAQQDKSGLPNDRFSAERPEGSISTLTIQRTEQRDSAMYRCASSLAGSPTYEQYFGPGTRLTVT.

This clone was seen just once. The V and J genes are TRBV9 and TRBJ1-2; 9 bases agree with TRBD1. There are 17 residues in the CDR3. The trim removed 3 bases at V and 0 bases at J, leaving 9 bases unmatched. CDR1 SGDLS and CDR2 YYNGEE come from the germline V gene. The DNA for the CDR3 is TGTGCCAGCAGCGAACAGGGGGCCTACGTAGCTAACTATGGCTACACCTTC. This encodes CASSEQGAYVANYGYTF.

The gene calls are TRBV5-4 and TRBJ2-7; D possibly uses TRBD1 or TRBD2 (5 bases each). Trimming took off 2 bases at V and 0 bases at J, with 9 bases between the two ends. In germline, CDR1 is SGHNT, CDR2 YYREEE (reference sequence). There are 14 residues in the CDR3. In nucleotides, the CDR3 is TGTGCCAGCAGCTTCGCGAGGGGCTCCTACGAGCAGTACTTC. Translating it yields CASSFARGSYEQYF.

CDR3 nucleotides: TGCAGCGTGGAAACAGGGGGCGAGGGCTATGGCTACACCTTC. Protein: CSVETGGEGYGYTF. The chain is built from TRBV29-1 and TRBJ1-2; 9 bases align to TRBD1. This CDR3 contains 14 residues. CDR1 and CDR2 (germline): SQVTM, ANQGSEA. Losses at the gene ends were 6 bases for V and 4 bases for J; bases not matched to a gene: 9.

In the case of this clone: Within the sample, other DNA sequences also encode this same CDR3. The chain couples TRBV29-1 to TRBJ2-1, with D uncertain. CDR3 size: 11 residues. Per germline, CDR1 SQVTM and CDR2 ANQGSEA. V was shortened by 6 bases and J by 3 bases, with 6 bases between the two germline ends. CDR3 sequence: CSVSNYNEQFF. The CDR3 nucleotides are TGCAGCGTGTCGAACTACAATGAGCAGTTCTTC.

This chain connects TRBV28 to TRBJ2-3, with 9 bases aligning to TRBD1. CDR1 is MDHEN and CDR2 is SYDVKM in the germline V gene. The CDR3 length is 15 residues. After removal of 6 bases from V and 0 bases from J, the junction contained 4 bases not matched to a gene. CDR3 protein: CASSRDRASTDTQYF. CDR3 DNA: TGTGCCAGCAGCAGGGACAGGGCTAGCACAGATACGCAGTATTTT.

This rearrangement joins TRBV30 to TRBJ1-4; 7 bases line up with TRBD1. CDR1 is GTSNPN, CDR2 SVGIG, per germline (reference sequence). The length of the CDR3 is 13 residues. V shed 1 base and J 7 bases; nucleotides not matched to a gene: 3. The CDR3: CAWSGTGFEKLFF. The CDR3 coding sequence is TGTGCCTGGAGTGGGACAGGTTTTGAAAAACTGTTTTTT.

CDR3 region: CASSVRGANTIYF. In nucleotides, the CDR3 is TGTGCCAGCAGCGTACGGGGTGCAAACACCATATATTTT. The gene calls are TRBV9 and TRBJ1-3; D is unclear. The length of the CDR3 is 13 residues. Trimming took 1 base from V and 6 from J, leaving 8 bases between them. The germline CDR1 and CDR2 sequences are SGDLS and YYNGEE.

This chain joins TRBV23-1 and TRBJ2-7; 7 bases agree with TRBD2. TRBV23-1 is an ORF; its function is uncertain. Trimming at V came to 0 bases and at J to 5 bases, leaving 4 bases not matched to a gene. The CDR3 is 14 amino acids. The CDR3 sequence: CASSQSTGGHEQYF. The CDR3 nucleotides are TGCGCCAGCAGTCAATCGACGGGAGGTCACGAGCAGTACTTC.

The J gene is TRBJ2-2, the V gene TRBV5-1; D perhaps matches TRBD1 (6 bases). Germline lookup yields CDR1 SGHRS and CDR2 YFSETQ. Deletions cut 4 bases from V and 5 bases from J, with 12 bases between. This CDR3 region has 14 residues. CDR3 coding DNA: TGCGCCAGCAGCACGACAGGCGGTACCGGGGAGCTGTTTTTT. It specifies CASSTTGGTGELFF.

The chain carries TRBV14 and TRBJ2-1; the match to TRBD2 covers 10 bases. The CDR3 spans 15 residues. The V and J ends lost 0 bases and 11 bases, in that order; junction bases with no gene match: 7. Germline V lookup: CDR1 SGHDN, CDR2 FVKESK. The CDR3: CASSQDISGRGQQFF. The CDR3 DNA reads TGTGCCAGCAGCCAAGATATCAGCGGGAGGGGACAGCAGTTCTTC.

This rearrangement joins TRBV11-2 to TRBJ2-2; D possibly matches TRBD1 or TRBD2 (6 bases each). CDR1 and CDR2 from the germline V gene are SGHAT and FQNNGV. Trimming stripped 6 bases from V and 9 bases from J, with 17 bases between. The CDR3 has 14 residues. The CDR3 DNA reads as TGTGCCAGCAGTTCAAATTCTGGGGGGCGGGAGCTGTTTTTT. Translated: CASSSNSGGRELFF. The whole variable domain, filled in from reference TRBV11-2 and TRBJ2-2, reads EAGVAQSPRYKIIEKRQSVAFWCNPISGHATLYWYQQILGQGPKLLIQFQNNGVVDDSQLPKDRFSAERLKGVDSTLKIQPAKLEDSAVYLCASSSNSGGRELFFGEGSRLTVL.